The 23 T cell receptor beta chains listed next were all sequenced from one sample in a study of STAT3 mutations in large granular lymphocyte leukemia. These TCRs' antigens remain unknown. Libraries were prepared by immunoSEQ multiplex PCR; TCRdb keeps only in-frame clonotypes and omits some of them. Among roughly 5,400 clones, just under 95% were seen once, and the ten largest hold 25% to 40%. Broader study findings: Every T-LGLL patient had at least one immunodominant TCRbeta clonotype.

The sequenced material came from peripheral blood mononuclear cells. The origin of the receptors is a man in his fifties or sixties with T-cell large granular lymphocyte leukemia. Some clones in this sample may be carry-over from other donors' samples.

The J gene is TRBJ1-1, the V gene TRBV5-4; D ambiguous. Trimming removed 5 bases from V and 1 base from J, with 12 bases in between. Germline loops: CDR1 SGHNT, CDR2 YYREEE (reference sequence). The CDR3 spans 14 residues. The CDR3 spells CASSPDIRNTEAFF. The CDR3 DNA reads TGTGCCAGCAGTCCAGACATCCGGAACACTGAAGCTTTCTTT.

The chain combines TRBV29-1 with TRBJ1-2, with D perhaps matching TRBD1 (6 bases). V lost 1 base and J lost 7, with 10 bases in between. This CDR3 region has 12 residues. From germline, CDR1 is SQVTM and CDR2 ANQGSEA. The DNA for the CDR3 is TGCAGCGTTGAAGGTGGGGGCGGTGGCTACACCTTC. It specifies CSVEGGGGGYTF.

This rearrangement joins TRBV29-1 to TRBJ1-2; D is unresolved. CDR1 is SQVTM and CDR2 is ANQGSEA in the germline V gene. This CDR3 is built from 12 residues. Trimming took off 3 bases at V and 2 bases at J, with 7 bases between the two ends. The CDR3 reads CSVDVGNYGYTF. The CDR3 region has the DNA TGCAGCGTTGATGTGGGGAACTATGGCTACACCTTC. The variable domain in full, completed from reference TRBV29-1 and TRBJ1-2, reads SAVISQKPSRDICQRGTSLTIQCQVDSQVTMMFWYRQQPGQSLTLIATANQGSEATYESGFVIDKFPISRPNLTFSTLTVSNMSPEDSSIYLCSVDVGNYGYTFGSGTRLTVV.

The rearrangement uses TRBV18 and TRBJ2-2, with 10 bases fitting TRBD1. CDR1 KGHSH and CDR2 LQKENI come from the germline V gene. CDR3 length: 15 residues. The trim removed 2 bases at V and 4 bases at J, leaving 1 base unmatched. CDR3 bases: TGTGCCAGCTCACCAGGGACAGGGGCCACCGGGGAGCTGTTTTTT. Protein product: CASSPGTGATGELFF.

The J gene is TRBJ2-7, the V gene TRBV6-5, with 7 bases identical to TRBD2. The CDR3 contains 15 residues. V shed 0 bases, J shed 6 bases, and the junction held 8 bases outside the gene matches. Germline-derived CDR1 and CDR2 are MNHEY and SVGAGI. The CDR3: CASSYSRGSLGEQYF. The CDR3 nucleotides read TGTGCCAGCAGTTACTCGCGGGGGAGTCTAGGCGAGCAGTACTTC.

This clone appeared a single time. The chain combines TRBV27 with TRBJ2-5, with 12 bases aligning to TRBD2. The V and J ends lost 5 bases and 7 bases, in that order; junction bases with no gene match: 14. The germline V gene has CDR1 MNHEY and CDR2 SMNVEV (reference sequence). This CDR3 is built from 17 residues. This chain's CDR3 is CASSDRLAGALKRTQYF. The CDR3 bases are TGTGCCAGCAGTGATAGACTAGCGGGAGCTCTCAAGAGGACCCAGTACTTC.

This chain connects TRBV27 to TRBJ1-5; tentative D call: TRBD1 (5 bases). The CDR3 sequence is 15 residues long. The germline V gene has CDR1 MNHEY and CDR2 SMNVEV (reference sequence). V was pared by 3 bases and J by 7 bases, with 16 bases between. CDR3 nucleotide sequence: TGTGCCAGCAGTTTCGGTGGGGGGTTCGGGCAGCCCCAGCATTTT. Its protein is CASSFGGGFGQPQHF.

The genes are TRBV7-8 and TRBJ1-3; D is ambiguous. This CDR3 spans 15 amino acids. With 2 bases removed from V and 2 bases from J, the gap between germline ends came to 10 bases. Germline CDR1 SGHVS, CDR2 FQNEAQ. The CDR3 DNA follows: TGTGCCAGCAGCTTAAACTCTCGGGCTGGAAACACCATATATTTT. Translating gives CASSLNSRAGNTIYF.

This clone has only one observation. The V call is TRBV5-6, the J call TRBJ2-7, with 7 bases lining up with TRBD2. Germline V gene sequence: CDR1 SGHDT, CDR2 YYEEEE. There are 14 residues in the CDR3. V was pared by 4 bases and J by 0 bases, with 4 bases of the junction left unmatched. The CDR3 bases are TGTGCCAGCAGCGGGGGGGGGAGCTCCTACGAGCAGTACTTC. It specifies CASSGGGSSYEQYF.

The chain couples TRBV25-1 to TRBJ1-2, with 8 bases that match TRBD1. Germline assignment: CDR1 MGHDK and CDR2 SYGVNS. The length of the CDR3 is 14 residues. V trimming: 4 bases; J trimming: 8 bases; junction bases outside the gene matches: 9. The DNA for the CDR3 is TGTGCCAGCAGTGTTACCGGGACAGGTGAAGGCTACACCTTC. Amino acids: CASSVTGTGEGYTF.

This clone was recorded only once. CDR3 sequence reads: CASHELASNTGELFF. CDR3 nucleotide sequence: TGTGCCAGTCACGAGCTAGCGAGTAACACCGGGGAGCTGTTTTTT. J is TRBJ2-2 and V is TRBV18; possible D gene TRBD2, 6 bases. This CDR3 contains 15 residues. Germline CDR1 KGHSH, CDR2 LQKENI. V dropped 9 bases and J dropped 2 bases, with 16 bases sitting between them.

The genes are TRBV19 and TRBJ2-4; perhaps D is TRBD1 or TRBD2 (7 bases each). V shed 7 bases and J shed 8 bases, with 15 bases lying between them. This CDR3 has 13 amino acids. Germline assignment: CDR1 LNHDA and CDR2 SQIVND (reference sequence). DNA of the CDR3: TGTGCCAGTATATCCCCAGGGGGGGACATTCAGTACTTC. Translated: CASISPGGDIQYF.

This rearrangement joins TRBV13 to TRBJ2-5, with D possibly being TRBD2 (5 bases). The CDR3 is 13 amino acids. The germline V gene has CDR1 PRHDT and CDR2 FYEKMQ (reference sequence). V dropped 6 bases and J dropped 2 bases, with 10 bases sitting between them. CDR3 bases: TGTGCCAGCAGAGGAGGATGGCAAGAGACCCAGTACTTC. Translation gives CASRGGWQETQYF.

The chain carries TRBV28 and TRBJ1-2; TRBD1 matches at 8 bases. The CDR3 sequence is 16 residues long. Trimming removed 6 bases from V and 4 bases from J; junction bases left unmatched: 13. Germline V gives CDR1 MDHEN, CDR2 SYDVKM. The CDR3 is CASRQAGGAESYGYTF. The CDR3 nucleotides read TGTGCCAGCAGACAAGCAGGGGGCGCTGAGTCCTATGGCTACACCTTC.

This chain uses TRBV7-9 with TRBJ2-7, with 7 bases identical to TRBD1. The CDR3 consists of 13 residues. Germline loops: CDR1 SEHNR, CDR2 FQNEAQ (reference sequence). With 0 bases clipped from V and 5 bases from J, the junction kept 1 base outside the gene matches. The CDR3 coding sequence is TGTGCCAGCAGCTTAGCACAGGGGAACGAGCAGTACTTC. Residues: CASSLAQGNEQYF. Full variable domain (missing parts from reference TRBV7-9 and TRBJ2-7): DTGVSQNPRHKITKRGQNVTFRCDPISEHNRLYWYRQTLGQGPEFLTYFQNEAQLEKSRLLSDRFSAERPKGSFSTLEIQRTEQGDSAMYLCASSLAQGNEQYFGPGTRLTVT.

This clone was picked up one time. The CDR3 DNA follows: TGTGCCAGCAGCCCTCGCACAGATACGCAGTATTTT. It codes for CASSPRTDTQYF. This rearrangement joins TRBV13 to TRBJ2-3; D not certain. V lost 5 bases to trimming and J lost 1 base, with 4 bases between them. The CDR3 is 12 amino acids. The germline gives CDR1 PRHDT, CDR2 FYEKMQ (reference sequence).

This clone was found once. The V and J genes are TRBV27 and TRBJ2-3; D call uncertain. The CDR3 is 15 amino acids. CDR1 MNHEY and CDR2 SMNVEV come from the germline V gene (reference sequence). Between the trimmed V and J ends, which lost 2 bases and 2 bases, there was a span of 11 bases. CDR3: CASSLEGRHTDTQYF. The DNA of the CDR3 is TGTGCCAGCAGTTTAGAAGGACGGCACACAGATACGCAGTATTTT.

This clone was seen only once. This sequence joins TRBV29-1 and TRBJ2-1; no reliable D call. The CDR3 is 12 residues long. The germline CDR1 and CDR2 sequences are SQVTM and ANQGSEA. Trimming pared 1 base from V and 3 bases from J, leaving 4 bases between. The CDR3 region is CSVEGNYNEQFF. The CDR3 DNA follows: TGCAGCGTTGAAGGAAACTACAATGAGCAGTTCTTC.

This clone appeared once. Germline is not matched at one junction end, which may reflect a read error. The chain links TRBV29-1 to TRBJ1-2; D remains unclear. The germline V gene has CDR1 SQVTM and CDR2 ANQGSEA. The CDR3 extends over 12 amino acids. As DNA, the CDR3 is TGCAGCGTTCAAGACGGGAACTATGGCTACACCTTC. It translates to CSVQDGNYGYTF.

V gene TRBV6-5 combines with J gene TRBJ2-7; D might be TRBD2 (7 bases). Germline CDR1 reads MNHEY; CDR2 reads SVGAGI. Trimming removed 6 bases at V and 6 bases at J, with 18 bases between. This CDR3 has 14 residues. CDR3: CASSRQLATGEQYF. CDR3 sequence (DNA): TGTGCCAGCAGCAGACAACTAGCGACAGGCGAGCAGTACTTC.

This rearrangement joins TRBV30 to TRBJ1-2; D possibly corresponds to TRBD1 (6 bases). The CDR3 is 15 amino acids. V was pared by 0 bases and J by 8 bases, with 19 bases between. Germline V CDR1 and CDR2: GTSNPN, SVGIG (reference sequence). The CDR3: CAWSVGGRPGWGYTF. The CDR3 DNA sequence: TGTGCCTGGAGTGTTGGGGGCAGGCCAGGGTGGGGCTACACCTTC.

This clone has just one count. The chain links TRBV30 to TRBJ2-3, with 8 bases fitting TRBD1. The CDR3 has 13 residues. From germline, CDR1 is GTSNPN and CDR2 SVGIG (reference sequence). V shed 1 base, J shed 7 bases, and the junction held 4 bases outside the gene matches. This chain's CDR3 is CAWSGTGGNTQYF. CDR3 DNA sequence: TGTGCCTGGAGTGGAACAGGGGGAAATACGCAGTATTTT.

The chain joins TRBV11-2 to TRBJ2-5; the D is unclear. The ends were cut back, 8 bases at V and 0 bases at J, with 4 bases in the middle. Germline V CDR1 and CDR2: SGHAT, FQNNGV. This CDR3 region has 11 residues. The CDR3 reads CASGNQETQYF. The CDR3 region has the DNA TGTGCCAGCGGCAACCAAGAGACCCAGTACTTC.